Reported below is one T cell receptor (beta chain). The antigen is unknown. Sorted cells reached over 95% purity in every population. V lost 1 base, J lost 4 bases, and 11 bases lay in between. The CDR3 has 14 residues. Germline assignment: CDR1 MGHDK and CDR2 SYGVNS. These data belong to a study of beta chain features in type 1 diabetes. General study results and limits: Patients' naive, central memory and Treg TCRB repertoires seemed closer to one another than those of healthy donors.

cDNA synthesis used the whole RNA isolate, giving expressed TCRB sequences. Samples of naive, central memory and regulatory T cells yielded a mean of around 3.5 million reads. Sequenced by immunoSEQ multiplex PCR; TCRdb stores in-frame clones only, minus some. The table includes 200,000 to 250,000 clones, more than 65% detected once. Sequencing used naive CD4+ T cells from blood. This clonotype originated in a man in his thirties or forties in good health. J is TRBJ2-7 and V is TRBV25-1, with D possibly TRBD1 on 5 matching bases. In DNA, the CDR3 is TGTGCCAGCAGTGAATTAGGCAGGGAATACGAGCAGTACTTC. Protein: CASSELGREYEQYF.